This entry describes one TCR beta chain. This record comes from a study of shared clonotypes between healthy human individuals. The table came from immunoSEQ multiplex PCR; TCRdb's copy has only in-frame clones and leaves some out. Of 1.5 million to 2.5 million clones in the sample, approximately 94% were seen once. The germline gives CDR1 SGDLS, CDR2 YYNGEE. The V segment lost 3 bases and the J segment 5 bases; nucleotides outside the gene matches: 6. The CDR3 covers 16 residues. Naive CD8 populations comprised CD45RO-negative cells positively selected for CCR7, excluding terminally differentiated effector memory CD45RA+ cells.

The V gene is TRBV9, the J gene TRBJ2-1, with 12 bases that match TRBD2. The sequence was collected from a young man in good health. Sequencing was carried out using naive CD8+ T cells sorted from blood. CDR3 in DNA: TGTGCCAGCAGCGCCCCGAGACTAGCGGGAGACAATGAGCAGTTCTTC. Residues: CASSAPRLAGDNEQFF.